This TCR beta chain was sequenced for a study of CD8+CD57+ T cells in acquired aplastic anemia. For CDR3 and TCR beta VDJ profiling, genomic DNA was the template used. One entry per CDR3 protein results from TCRdb running MiXCR on the reads. Of nearly 60,000 distinct CDR3 sequences in the sample, around 57% were seen once. This clonotype was picked up many times. No antigen is known for it. Study observations and caveats: Common to patients and controls were twenty-nine CD8+ CDR3 sequences.

CD8+CD57+ cell expansion, shown by flow cytometry, had occurred in the patients selected for sequencing. With no exception, the patients had severe acquired aplastic anemia. Sample: sorted CD4+, CD8+, or CD8+CD57+ T cells (not recorded which) from PBMCs. This TCR derives from a human donor with aplastic anemia.

The CDR3 sequence is CASSGNRDSTDTQYF. Here the CDR3 DNA reads TGTGCCAGCAGCGGAAACAGGGATAGCACAGATACGCAGTATTTT. J is TRBJ2-3 and V is TRBV7-9, with TRBD1 as a possible D gene (6 bases). The CDR3 has 15 residues. The V gene lost 5 bases and the J gene lost 0 bases, with 12 bases spanning the gap. Germline V gives CDR1 SEHNR, CDR2 FQNEAQ (reference sequence).